This T cell receptor beta chain stems from a study of CD8 T cells in Susac syndrome. Study-wide results and caveats: It was acknowledged in the study that the number of individuals who were included in its TCR sequencing and HLA analysis was relatively small.

V gave up 1 base and J gave up 6 bases, with 10 bases separating them. This CDR3 spans 13 amino acids. CDR1 SGHVS and CDR2 FNYEAQ come from the germline V gene. About this clonotype itself: What it binds is not known.

With random hexamers, roughly 0.5 to 1 ug RNA was reverse transcribed. By means of immunoSEQ multiplex PCR, TCR beta CDR3 spanning 54 Vbeta and 13 Jbeta underwent amplification. In TCRdb, the immunoSEQ multiplex PCR reads were re-called with MiXCR into one record per CDR3 protein. The data contain approximately 170,000 distinct CDR3 sequences, about 90% of them seen just once; the ten biggest clones take up more than 0.07%. Sequencing was performed on CD4+ T cells from PBMCs. The receptor was derived from a human donor in good health. V usage is TRBV7-6 and J usage is TRBJ2-7; D is ambiguous. CDR3 DNA: TGTGCCAGCAGCTTAGGGCAGGAAGGCGAGCAGTACTTC. Encoded protein: CASSLGQEGEQYF.